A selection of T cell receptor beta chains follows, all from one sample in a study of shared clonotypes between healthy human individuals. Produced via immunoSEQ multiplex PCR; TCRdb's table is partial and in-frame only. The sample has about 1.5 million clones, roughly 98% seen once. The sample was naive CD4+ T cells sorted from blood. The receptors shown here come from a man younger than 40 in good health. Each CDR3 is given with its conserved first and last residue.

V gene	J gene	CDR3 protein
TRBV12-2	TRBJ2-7	CASRFGGAVDEQYF
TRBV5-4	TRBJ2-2	CASSSVGGEAGELFF
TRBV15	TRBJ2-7	CATSRGRGVAGSYEQYF
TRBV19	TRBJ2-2	CASSIVAGTWRANTGELFF
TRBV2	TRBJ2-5	CASSALWGGEVTQYF
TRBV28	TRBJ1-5	CATMGQGGQPQHF
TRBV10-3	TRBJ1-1	CAISESEVRTNTEAFF
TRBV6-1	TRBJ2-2	CASRRTGESTGELFF
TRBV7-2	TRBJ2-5	CASSLNRIQETQYF
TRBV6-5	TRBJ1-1	CASSYYRQGNTEAFF
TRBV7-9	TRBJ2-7	CASSHSGKSYEQYF
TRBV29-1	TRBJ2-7	CSVERFTGGFSYEQYF
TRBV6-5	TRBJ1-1	CASSYRSANTEAFF
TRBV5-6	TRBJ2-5	CASSLGASGLQETQYF
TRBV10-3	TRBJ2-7	CAISELGGKYF
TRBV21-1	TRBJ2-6	CASSNHPPRDRRISSGANVLTF
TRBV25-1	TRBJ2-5	CASSEFGGGVETQYF
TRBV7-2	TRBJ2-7	CASSRRNTYEQYF
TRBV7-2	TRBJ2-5	CASSRTSGGETQYF
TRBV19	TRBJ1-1	CASSIDRGLTEAFF